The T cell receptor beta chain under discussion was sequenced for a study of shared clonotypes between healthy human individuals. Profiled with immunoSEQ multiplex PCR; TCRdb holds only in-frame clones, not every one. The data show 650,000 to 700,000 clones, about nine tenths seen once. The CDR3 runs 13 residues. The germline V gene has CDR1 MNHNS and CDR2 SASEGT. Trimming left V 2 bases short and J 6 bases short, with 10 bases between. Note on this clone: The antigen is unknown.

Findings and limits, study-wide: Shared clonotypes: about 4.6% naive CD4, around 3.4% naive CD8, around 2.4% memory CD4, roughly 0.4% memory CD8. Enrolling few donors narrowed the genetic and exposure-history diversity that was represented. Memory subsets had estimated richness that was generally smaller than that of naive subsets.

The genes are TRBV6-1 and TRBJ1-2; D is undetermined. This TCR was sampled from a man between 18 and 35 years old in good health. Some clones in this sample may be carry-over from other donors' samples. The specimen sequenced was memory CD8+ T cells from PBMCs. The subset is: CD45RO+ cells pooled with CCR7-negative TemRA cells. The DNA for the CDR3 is TGTGCCAGCAGTGAATATCGGGTTGATGGCTACACCTTC. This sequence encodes CASSEYRVDGYTF.